This entry concerns a single TCR beta chain. What it binds is unknown. CDR1 is KGHSH, CDR2 LQKENI, per germline. The CDR3 runs 15 residues. V lost 5 bases to trimming and J lost 1 base; unmatched junction nucleotides: 7. This sample was taken from a study of cytotoxic CD8 clonotypes in ibrutinib-treated CLL. Study information: Outcomes included some 25 partial and 2 complete responses; after median roughly 71 months, roughly 14 stayed remitted and approximately 12 progressed. On average, 94,082 productive rearrangements and 200,000 to 300,000 productive templates per sample. Study results and limitations: In sustained-remission versus progressing patients, sampling times differed. The clonality went up when patients responded to ibrutinib and dropped back toward baseline at progression.

Produced via immunoSEQ multiplex PCR; TCRdb's table is partial and in-frame only. The table has hundreds of thousands of clones, less than 75% seen once. The source is a human donor with chronic lymphocytic leukemia. The rearrangement links TRBV18 to TRBJ1-1; 7 bases agree with TRBD1. The source material was PBMCs, sampled after 24 months of ibrutinib treatment. DNA for the CDR3: TGTGCCAGCTCATTAGTGACAGGGCCGAACACTGAAGCTTTCTTT. This encodes CASSLVTGPNTEAFF.